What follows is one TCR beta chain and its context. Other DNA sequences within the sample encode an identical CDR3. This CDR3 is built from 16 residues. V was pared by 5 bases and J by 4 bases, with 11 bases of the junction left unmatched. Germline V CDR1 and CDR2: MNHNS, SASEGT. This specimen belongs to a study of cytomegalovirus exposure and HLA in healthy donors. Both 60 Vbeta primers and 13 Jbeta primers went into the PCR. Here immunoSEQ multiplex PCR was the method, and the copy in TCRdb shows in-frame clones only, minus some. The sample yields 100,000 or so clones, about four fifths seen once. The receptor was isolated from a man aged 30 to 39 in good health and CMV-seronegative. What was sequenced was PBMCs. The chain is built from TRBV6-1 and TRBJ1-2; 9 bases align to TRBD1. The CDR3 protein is CASSQDSPGQGYGYTF. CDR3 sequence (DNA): TGTGCCAGCAGTCAAGACTCTCCGGGACAGGGCTATGGCTACACCTTC.